This T cell receptor (beta chain) was captured in a study of spatial heterogeneity in lung cancer. The V end was cut by 4 bases, the J end by 0 bases, with 12 bases between. The CDR3 is 15 residues long. Germline CDR1 reads SGHAT; CDR2 reads FQNNGV. The sample holds a few counts of this clonotype. Time point here: sample taken at primary tumor resection. Sequencing was performed on whole RNA extracted from tumor and nontumor lung tissue, or from frozen PBMC, and the material was left unsorted. A single record per CDR3 protein comes from TCRdb applying MiXCR to the 5' RACE reads. Counted here are over 45,000 distinct CDR3 sequences, roughly 5.2% occurring once; the ten biggest clones make up around 10%.

The chain recombines TRBV11-2 with TRBJ1-2; the D gene is possibly TRBD1 (6 bases). The sequenced sample was PBMCs, obtained at surgery. The TCR originated in a male donor with early-stage non-small cell lung cancer. Here the CDR3 DNA reads TGTGCCAGCAGCTCGTGGACAGAACCTAACTATGGCTACACCTTC. The encoded protein is CASSSWTEPNYGYTF. The variable domain in full, completed from reference TRBV11-2 and TRBJ1-2, reads EAGVAQSPRYKIIEKRQSVAFWCNPISGHATLYWYQQILGQGPKLLIQFQNNGVVDDSQLPKDRFSAERLKGVDSTLKIQPAKLEDSAVYLCASSSWTEPNYGYTFGSGTRLTVV.